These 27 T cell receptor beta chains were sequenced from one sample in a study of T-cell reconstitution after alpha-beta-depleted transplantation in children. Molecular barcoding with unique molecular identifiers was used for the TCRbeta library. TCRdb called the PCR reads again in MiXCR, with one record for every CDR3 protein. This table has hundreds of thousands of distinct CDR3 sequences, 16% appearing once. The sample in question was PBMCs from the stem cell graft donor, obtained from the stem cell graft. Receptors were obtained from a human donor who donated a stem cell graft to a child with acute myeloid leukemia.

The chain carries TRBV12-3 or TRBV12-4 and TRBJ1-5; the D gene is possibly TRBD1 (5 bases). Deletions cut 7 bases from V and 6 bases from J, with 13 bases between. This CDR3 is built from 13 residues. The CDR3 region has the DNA TGTGCCAGCACCCCGGGGGTGGCTCAGCCCCAGCATTTT. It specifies CASTPGVAQPQHF.

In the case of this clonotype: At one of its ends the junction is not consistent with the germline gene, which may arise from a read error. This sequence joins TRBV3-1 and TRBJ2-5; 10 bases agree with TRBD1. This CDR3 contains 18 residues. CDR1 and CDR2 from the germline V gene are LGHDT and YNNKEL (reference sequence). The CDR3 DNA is TGTGCCAGCACCCAACTAGACCTACGGGACAGGGGTTTAGAGACCCAGTACTTC. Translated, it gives CASTQLDLRDRGLETQYF.

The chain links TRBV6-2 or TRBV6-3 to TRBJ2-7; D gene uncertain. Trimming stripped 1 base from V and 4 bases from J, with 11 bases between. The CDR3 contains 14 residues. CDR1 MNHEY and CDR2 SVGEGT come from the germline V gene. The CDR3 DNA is TGTGCCAGCAGTTACTTCCATGGTCCGTACGAGCAGTACTTC. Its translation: CASSYFHGPYEQYF.

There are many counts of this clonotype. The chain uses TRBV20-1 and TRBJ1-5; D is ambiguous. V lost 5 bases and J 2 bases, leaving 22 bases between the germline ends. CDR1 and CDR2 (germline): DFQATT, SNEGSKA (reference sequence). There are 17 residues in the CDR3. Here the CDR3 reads CSAGGQYGELGNQPQHF. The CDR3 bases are TGCAGTGCTGGCGGTCAGTACGGGGAACTCGGCAATCAGCCCCAGCATTTT.

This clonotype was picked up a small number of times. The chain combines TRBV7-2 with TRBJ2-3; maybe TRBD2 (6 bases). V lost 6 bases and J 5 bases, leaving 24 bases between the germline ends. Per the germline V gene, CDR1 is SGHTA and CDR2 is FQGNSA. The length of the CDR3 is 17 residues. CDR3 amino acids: CASSPRDSMKKVDTQYF. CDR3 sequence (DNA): TGTGCCAGCAGTCCAAGGGACTCTATGAAGAAGGTAGATACGCAGTATTTT.

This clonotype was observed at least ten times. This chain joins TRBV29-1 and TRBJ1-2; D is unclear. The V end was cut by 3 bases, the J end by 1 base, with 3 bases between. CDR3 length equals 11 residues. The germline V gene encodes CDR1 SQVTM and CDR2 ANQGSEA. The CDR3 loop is CSVDRNYGYTF. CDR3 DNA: TGCAGCGTTGACCGTAACTATGGCTACACCTTC.

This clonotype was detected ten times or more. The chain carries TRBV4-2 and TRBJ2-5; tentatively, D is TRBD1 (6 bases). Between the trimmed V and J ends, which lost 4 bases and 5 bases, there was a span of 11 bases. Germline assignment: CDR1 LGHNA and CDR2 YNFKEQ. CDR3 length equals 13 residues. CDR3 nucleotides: TGTGCCAGCAGCCTACAGGGTTCGGAGACCCAGTACTTC. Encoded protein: CASSLQGSETQYF.

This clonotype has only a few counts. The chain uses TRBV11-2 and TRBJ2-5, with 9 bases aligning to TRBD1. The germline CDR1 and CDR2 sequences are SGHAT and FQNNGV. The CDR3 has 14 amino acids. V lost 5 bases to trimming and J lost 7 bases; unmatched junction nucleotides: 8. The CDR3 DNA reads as TGTGCCAGCAGCCCACGGGACAGGGTAGCGACCCAGTACTTC. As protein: CASSPRDRVATQYF. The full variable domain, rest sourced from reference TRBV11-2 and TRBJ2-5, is EAGVAQSPRYKIIEKRQSVAFWCNPISGHATLYWYQQILGQGPKLLIQFQNNGVVDDSQLPKDRFSAERLKGVDSTLKIQPAKLEDSAVYLCASSPRDRVATQYFGPGTRLLVL.

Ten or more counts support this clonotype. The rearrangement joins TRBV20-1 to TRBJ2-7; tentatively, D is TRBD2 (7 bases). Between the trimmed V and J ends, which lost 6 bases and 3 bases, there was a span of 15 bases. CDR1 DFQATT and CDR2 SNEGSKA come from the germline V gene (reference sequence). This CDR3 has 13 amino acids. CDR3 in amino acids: CSAREGGDYEQYF. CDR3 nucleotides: TGCAGTGCGAGGGAGGGGGGGGACTACGAGCAGTACTTC.

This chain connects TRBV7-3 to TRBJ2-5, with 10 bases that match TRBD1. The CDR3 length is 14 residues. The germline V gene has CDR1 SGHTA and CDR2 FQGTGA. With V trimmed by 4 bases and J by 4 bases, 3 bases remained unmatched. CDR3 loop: CASSYGTGVETQYF. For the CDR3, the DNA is TGTGCCAGCAGCTACGGGACAGGGGTAGAGACCCAGTACTTC.

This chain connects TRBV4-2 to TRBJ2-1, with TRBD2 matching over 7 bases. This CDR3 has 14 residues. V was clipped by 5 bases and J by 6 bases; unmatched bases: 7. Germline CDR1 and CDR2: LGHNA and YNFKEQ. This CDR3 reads CASSSGAICNEQFF. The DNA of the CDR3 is TGTGCCAGCAGCAGCGGGGCCATCTGCAATGAGCAGTTCTTC.

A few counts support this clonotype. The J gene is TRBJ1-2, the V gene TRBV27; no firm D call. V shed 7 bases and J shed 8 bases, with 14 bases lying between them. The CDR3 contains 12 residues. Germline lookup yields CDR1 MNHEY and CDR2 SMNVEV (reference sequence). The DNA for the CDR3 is TGTGCCAGCACCGGAAGCGCTGGCGGCTACACCTTC. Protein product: CASTGSAGGYTF.

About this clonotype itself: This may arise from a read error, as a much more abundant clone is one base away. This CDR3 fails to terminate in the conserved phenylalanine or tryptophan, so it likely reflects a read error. CDR3: CASSPGDGYTS. The CDR3 DNA follows: TGTGCCAGCAGTCCCGGTGATGGCTACACCTCC. The chain recombines TRBV12-3 or TRBV12-4 with TRBJ1-2; D unclear. There are 11 residues in the CDR3. Between the trimmed V and J ends, which lost 5 bases and 6 bases, there was a span of 7 bases.

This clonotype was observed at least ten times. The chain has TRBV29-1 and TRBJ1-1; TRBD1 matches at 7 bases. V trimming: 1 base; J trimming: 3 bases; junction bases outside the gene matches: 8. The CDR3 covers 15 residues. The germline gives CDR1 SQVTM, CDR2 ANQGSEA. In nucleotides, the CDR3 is TGCAGCGTTGAAGCAGAAGGACAGGCCTACACTGAAGCTTTCTTT. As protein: CSVEAEGQAYTEAFF. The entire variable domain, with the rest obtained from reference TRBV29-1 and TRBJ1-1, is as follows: SAVISQKPSRDICQRGTSLTIQCQVDSQVTMMFWYRQQPGQSLTLIATANQGSEATYESGFVIDKFPISRPNLTFSTLTVSNMSPEDSSIYLCSVEAEGQAYTEAFFGQGTRLTVV.

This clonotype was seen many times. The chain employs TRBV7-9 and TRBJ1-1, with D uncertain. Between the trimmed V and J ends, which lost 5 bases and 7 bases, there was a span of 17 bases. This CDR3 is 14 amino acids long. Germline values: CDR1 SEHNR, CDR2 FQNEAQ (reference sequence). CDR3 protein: CASSDLIQGGEAFF. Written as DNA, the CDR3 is TGTGCCAGCAGCGATCTGATTCAAGGAGGTGAAGCTTTCTTT.

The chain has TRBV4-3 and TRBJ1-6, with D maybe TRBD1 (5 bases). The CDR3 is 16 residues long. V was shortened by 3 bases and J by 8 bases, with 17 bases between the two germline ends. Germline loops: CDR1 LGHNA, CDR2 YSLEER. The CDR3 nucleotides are TGCGCCAGCAGCCATTATTCCGGGACGGCAGATTCACCCCTCCACTTT. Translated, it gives CASSHYSGTADSPLHF.

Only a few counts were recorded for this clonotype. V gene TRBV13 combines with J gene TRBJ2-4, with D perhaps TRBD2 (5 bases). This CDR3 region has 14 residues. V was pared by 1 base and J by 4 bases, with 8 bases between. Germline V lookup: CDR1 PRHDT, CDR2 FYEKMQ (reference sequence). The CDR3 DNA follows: TGTGCCAGCAGCTTAGTGGGAGCGAAAAACATTCAGTACTTC. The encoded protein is CASSLVGAKNIQYF.

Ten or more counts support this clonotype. This CDR3 is CASSEGLATDTQYF. The CDR3 region has the DNA TGTGCCAGCAGTGAGGGACTAGCGACAGATACGCAGTATTTT. The rearrangement links TRBV6-4 to TRBJ2-3, with 10 bases identical to TRBD2. Germline values: CDR1 MRHNA, CDR2 SNTAGT. Trimming cost V 3 bases and J 3 bases; bases outside gene matches: 0. The CDR3 spans 14 residues.

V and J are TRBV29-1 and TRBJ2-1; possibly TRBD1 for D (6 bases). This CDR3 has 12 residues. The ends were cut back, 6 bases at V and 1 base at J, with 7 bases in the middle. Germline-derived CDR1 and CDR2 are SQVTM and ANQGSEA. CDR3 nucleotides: TGCAGCGTCGGACAGTCCTACAATGAGCAGTTCTTC. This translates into CSVGQSYNEQFF.

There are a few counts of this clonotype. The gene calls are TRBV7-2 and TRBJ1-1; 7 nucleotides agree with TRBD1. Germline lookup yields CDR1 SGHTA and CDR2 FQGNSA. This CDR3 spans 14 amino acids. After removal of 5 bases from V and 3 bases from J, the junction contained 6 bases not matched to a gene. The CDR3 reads CASSIYRGDTEAFF. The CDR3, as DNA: TGTGCCAGCAGCATCTACAGGGGAGACACTGAAGCTTTCTTT.

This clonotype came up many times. For the CDR3, the DNA is TGCGCCAGCAGCTTGAGGCTGATTAACGCTGAAGCTTTCTTT. Encoded protein: CASSLRLINAEAFF. This sequence joins TRBV5-1 and TRBJ1-1, with D unresolved. The CDR3 sequence is 14 residues long. V was cut by 1 base and J by 6 bases, with 13 bases left in between. Germline CDR1 and CDR2: SGHRS and YFSETQ.

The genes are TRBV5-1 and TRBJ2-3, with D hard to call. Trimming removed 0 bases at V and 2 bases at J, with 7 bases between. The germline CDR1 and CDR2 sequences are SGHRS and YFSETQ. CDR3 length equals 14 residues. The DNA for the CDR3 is TGCGCCAGCAGCTTGGAAGTCCCCACAGATACGCAGTATTTT. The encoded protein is CASSLEVPTDTQYF.

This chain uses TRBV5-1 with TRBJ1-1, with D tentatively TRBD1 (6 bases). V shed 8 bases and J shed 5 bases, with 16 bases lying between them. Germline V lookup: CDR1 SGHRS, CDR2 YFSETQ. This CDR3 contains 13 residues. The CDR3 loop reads CASTLGGSTEAFF. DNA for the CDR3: TGCGCCAGTACCCTAGGGGGGTCTACTGAAGCTTTCTTT.

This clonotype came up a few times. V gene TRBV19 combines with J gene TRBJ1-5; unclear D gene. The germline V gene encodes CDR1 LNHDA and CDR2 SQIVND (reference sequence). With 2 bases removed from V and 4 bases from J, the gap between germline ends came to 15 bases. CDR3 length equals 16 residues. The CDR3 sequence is CASSIRASVGNQPQHF. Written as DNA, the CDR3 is TGTGCCAGTAGTATACGGGCGTCAGTCGGAAATCAGCCCCAGCATTTT. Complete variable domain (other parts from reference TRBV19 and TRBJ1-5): DGGITQSPKYLFRKEGQNVTLSCEQNLNHDAMYWYRQDPGQGLRLIYYSQIVNDFQKGDIAEGYSVSREKKESFPLTVTSAQKNPTAFYLCASSIRASVGNQPQHFGDGTRLSIL.

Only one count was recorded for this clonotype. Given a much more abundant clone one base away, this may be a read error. The CDR3 DNA is TGTGCCAGCAGCTTCGTGGCAGGGCCACCCTACAATGAGCAGTTCTTC. It translates to CASSFVAGPPYNEQFF. The chain uses TRBV7-9 and TRBJ2-1, with D tentatively TRBD1 (5 bases). CDR3 size: 16 residues. V was pared by 3 bases and J by 2 bases, with 14 bases between. Germline CDR1 and CDR2: SEHNR and FQNEAQ (reference sequence).

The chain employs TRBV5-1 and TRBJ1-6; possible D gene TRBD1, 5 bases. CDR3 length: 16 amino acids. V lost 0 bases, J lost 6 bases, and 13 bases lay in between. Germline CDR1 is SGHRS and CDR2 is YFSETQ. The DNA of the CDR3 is TGCGCCAGCAGCTTGGTGAACGGGGGTGCTAATTCACCCCTCCACTTT. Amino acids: CASSLVNGGANSPLHF.

CDR3 sequence reads: CASSPPRGWSTDTQYF. The CDR3, as DNA: TGTGCCAGCAGCCCACCTAGGGGCTGGAGCACAGATACGCAGTATTTT. The chain combines TRBV7-9 with TRBJ2-3, with D possibly being TRBD1 (5 bases). Germline V gene lookup returns CDR1 SEHNR and CDR2 FQNEAQ (reference sequence). This CDR3 contains 16 residues. V lost 5 bases and J lost 0, with 15 bases in between.